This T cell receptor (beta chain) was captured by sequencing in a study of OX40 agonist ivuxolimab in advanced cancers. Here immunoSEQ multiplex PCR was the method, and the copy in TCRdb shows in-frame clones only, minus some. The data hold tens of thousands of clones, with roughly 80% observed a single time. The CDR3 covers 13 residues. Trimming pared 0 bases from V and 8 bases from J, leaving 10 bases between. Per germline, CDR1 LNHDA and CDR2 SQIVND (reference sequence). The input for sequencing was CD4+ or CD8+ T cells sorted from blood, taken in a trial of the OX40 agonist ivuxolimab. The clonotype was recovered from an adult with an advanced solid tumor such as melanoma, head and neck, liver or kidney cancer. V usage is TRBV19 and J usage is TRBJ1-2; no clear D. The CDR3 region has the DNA TGTGCCAGTAGTATAGATAGACGTTACGGCTACACCTTC. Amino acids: CASSIDRRYGYTF.